This TCR beta chain derives from a study of blood T cell repertoires in COVID-19. On the study more broadly: Researchers got acute and convalescent COVID-19 samples from the United States, Italy and Spain.

Authors' processing steps: Counts of nucleated cells, estimated from reference gene primer amplification, were obtained. Only in-frame clones appear in the TCRdb table, and some are missing; sequencing was by immunoSEQ multiplex PCR. V, J and clone size reflect that table, while D and trimming were determined from the DNA. The sample holds under 300,000 clones, 89% seen once. Germline CDR1 reads SGHKS; CDR2 reads YYEKEE (reference sequence). V was trimmed by 4 bases and J by 5 bases, leaving 15 bases between them. The CDR3 runs 14 residues. This clonotype was obtained from a woman in her thirties or forties who had recovered from COVID-19. The V call is TRBV5-5, the J call TRBJ2-5; no definite D call. Specimen: peripheral blood. CDR3 in amino acids: CASSPPTPRETQYF. The CDR3 DNA is TGTGCCAGCAGCCCCCCCACCCCCAGGGAGACCCAGTACTTC.